These 32 T cell receptor beta chains were sequenced from one sample in a study of shared clonotypes between healthy human individuals. The repertoire was sequenced with immunoSEQ multiplex PCR; TCRdb's copy has only in-frame clones and lacks some. In the table there are about 2.4 million clones, just over 90% of which are singletons. The sample comprised naive CD4+ T cells sorted from blood. Subset reported: CD45RA+ positively selected. Receptors originate from a man younger than 35 in good health.

The chain carries TRBV18 and TRBJ2-1; D remains unclear. Germline V gene sequence: CDR1 KGHSH, CDR2 LQKENI. The CDR3 is 15 amino acids. Trimming took 6 bases from V and 4 from J, leaving 16 bases between them. CDR3 nucleotides: TGTGCCAGCTCGAAGGTCGCCATGCAATACAATGAGCAGTTCTTC. It encodes CASSKVAMQYNEQFF.

V gene TRBV25-1 combines with J gene TRBJ2-3; D not certain. Germline V gene sequence: CDR1 MGHDK, CDR2 SYGVNS. CDR3 length: 15 amino acids. V lost 7 bases, J lost 4 bases, and 18 bases lay in between. CDR3 residues: CASMAGTKWADTQYF. DNA of the CDR3: TGTGCCAGCATGGCAGGAACGAAGTGGGCAGATACGCAGTATTTT. The full variable domain, in which reference TRBV25-1 and TRBJ2-3 provide the parts outside the CDR3, is EADIYQTPRYLVIGTGKKITLECSQTMGHDKMYWYQQDPGMELHLIHYSYGVNSTEKGDLSSESTVSRIRTEHFPLTLESARPSHTSQYLCASMAGTKWADTQYFGPGTRLTVL.

CDR3 sequence: CASSANAGAKNIQYF. CDR3 DNA: TGTGCCAGCAGCGCCAATGCCGGAGCCAAAAACATTCAGTACTTC. V gene TRBV9 combines with J gene TRBJ2-4; the D is unclear. There are 15 residues in the CDR3. Germline V lookup: CDR1 SGDLS, CDR2 YYNGEE. The V end was cut by 3 bases, the J end by 0 bases, with 10 bases between.

The chain joins TRBV7-2 to TRBJ2-7; 11 bases are a match to TRBD2. The germline V gene has CDR1 SGHTA and CDR2 FQGNSA. This CDR3 region has 15 residues. DNA of the CDR3: TGTGCCAGCAGTTACCCCGGATTTAGCGGGAGGGATCTCAGGGTC. It is translated as CASSYPGFSGRDLRV.

This chain uses TRBV7-5 with TRBJ2-7. TRBV7-5 is deemed a pseudogene. The CDR3 has 14 residues. CDR3 loop: CASSLALHPYEQYF. As DNA, the CDR3 is TGTGCCAGCAGCTTAGCGTTGCATCCTTACGAGCAGTACTTC.

The V gene is TRBV6-1, the J gene TRBJ2-1; the match to TRBD1 covers 12 bases. The CDR3 runs 15 residues. Germline V gene data show CDR1 as MNHNS and CDR2 as SASEGT. The V segment lost 5 bases and the J segment 8 bases; nucleotides outside the gene matches: 7. CDR3 protein: CASSSPGQGAYEQFF. The CDR3 DNA reads TGTGCCAGCAGTTCTCCGGGACAGGGGGCGTATGAGCAGTTCTTC.

This rearrangement joins TRBV30 to TRBJ1-6; a weak D match, TRBD1 (5 bases). The V end lost 4 bases, the J end lost 4 bases, and 14 bases lay between the germline ends. In germline, CDR1 is GTSNPN, CDR2 SVGIG (reference sequence). This CDR3 comprises 15 residues. The CDR3 here is CAWMTGGGYNSPLHF. The CDR3 nucleotides read TGTGCCTGGATGACGGGGGGGGGTTATAATTCACCCCTCCACTTT.

V is TRBV28 and J is TRBJ1-2, with 9 bases lining up with TRBD1. Germline-derived CDR1 and CDR2 are MDHEN and SYDVKM. V was clipped by 4 bases and J by 6 bases; unmatched bases: 9. CDR3 size: 15 residues. In DNA, the CDR3 is TGTGCCAGCAGTTCTGGGGACAGGGAGGTCGATGGCTACACCTTC. Translating gives CASSSGDREVDGYTF.

This rearrangement joins TRBV5-1 to TRBJ2-7; 12 nucleotides line up with TRBD1. The ends lost 2 bases at V and 7 bases at J; junction bases unmatched: 7. Germline V gene data show CDR1 as SGHRS and CDR2 as YFSETQ. This CDR3 contains 15 residues. The DNA of the CDR3 is TGCGCCAGCAGCTTTGGGGGACAGGGGGCTATGGAGCAGTACTTC. Translated, it gives CASSFGGQGAMEQYF.

The chain carries TRBV11-1 and TRBJ1-4; D is uncertain. Germline CDR1 is SGHAT and CDR2 is FQDESV (reference sequence). The CDR3 loop spans 14 amino acids. V lost 6 bases and J lost 0, with 8 bases in between. The CDR3, as DNA: TGTGCCAGCAGTCAAGAACCAACTAATGAAAAACTGTTTTTT. Protein: CASSQEPTNEKLFF.

J is TRBJ2-5 and V is TRBV10-3; tentatively, D is TRBD2 (7 bases). The CDR3 is made up of 15 amino acids. The V gene lost 6 bases and the J gene lost 5 bases, with 19 bases spanning the gap. In germline, CDR1 is ENHRY, CDR2 SYGVKD. This chain's CDR3 is CAIRSSGGALETQYF. In DNA, the CDR3 is TGTGCCATCAGGTCGAGTGGGGGGGCCCTGGAGACCCAGTACTTC.

This rearrangement joins TRBV18 to TRBJ2-5; D is perhaps TRBD1 (5 bases). The CDR3 has 16 residues. CDR1 is KGHSH and CDR2 is LQKENI in the germline V gene. Trimming removed 2 bases at V and 1 base at J, with 14 bases between. The DNA of the CDR3 is TGTGCCAGCTCACCATTACAGGTGGGGTCCCAAGAGACCCAGTACTTC. This gives the protein CASSPLQVGSQETQYF.

V and J are TRBV5-3 and TRBJ2-7; TRBD2 agrees at 8 bases. TRBV5-3 is noted as an ORF with a role that remains uncertain. The CDR3 runs 15 residues. Trimming took 0 bases from V and 5 from J; bases not matched to a gene: 7. The CDR3, as DNA: TGTGCCAGAAGCTTGGAGGGACTAGATTTCCACGAGCAGTACTTC. Amino acid sequence: CARSLEGLDFHEQYF.

V is TRBV21-1 and J is TRBJ2-1; TRBD2, as called in the table, went unchecked against the DNA. TRBV21-1 is termed a pseudogene. This CDR3 is 20 amino acids long. The CDR3 DNA reads as TGTGCCAGCACAGTTATGGGGACTAGCGGGACTATGACCTCCTACAATGAGCAGTTCTTC. Encoded protein: CASTVMGTSGTMTSYNEQFF.

The chain combines TRBV11-3 with TRBJ2-1; the match to TRBD2 covers 8 bases. This CDR3 region has 15 residues. Germline V gene data show CDR1 as SGHNT and CDR2 as YENEEA. The V gene end was trimmed by 5 bases and the J gene end by 3 bases; junction bases not matched to a gene: 6. CDR3 DNA sequence: TGTGCCAGCAGCGTGGGACTAGTTGGCTACAATGAGCAGTTCTTC. Its protein product is CASSVGLVGYNEQFF.

This chain uses TRBV7-9 with TRBJ1-5, with D tentatively TRBD1 (6 bases). The germline V gene has CDR1 SEHNR and CDR2 FQNEAQ (reference sequence). V lost 5 bases and J 2 bases, leaving 13 bases between the germline ends. CDR3 size: 15 residues. The CDR3 reads CASSPRGSGNQPQHF. CDR3 coding DNA: TGTGCCAGCAGCCCCAGGGGTTCGGGCAATCAGCCCCAGCATTTT.

The chain links TRBV4-1 to TRBJ2-1; TRBD2 agrees at 8 bases. With V trimmed by 1 base and J by 5 bases, 4 bases remained unmatched. Germline CDR1 is MGHRA and CDR2 is YSYEKL. CDR3 length equals 15 residues. CDR3 in amino acids: CASSQGVAGNNEQFF. CDR3 nucleotides: TGCGCCAGCAGCCAAGGCGTAGCGGGGAACAATGAGCAGTTCTTC.

The rearrangement uses TRBV28 and TRBJ1-5; perhaps TRBD1 as D (5 bases). There are 18 residues in the CDR3. Germline assignment: CDR1 MDHEN and CDR2 SYDVKM. V was clipped by 6 bases and J by 4 bases, with 25 bases between them. The CDR3, as DNA: TGTGCCAGCAGGGGGGATCTATTGGGGGGATATCGAAATCAGCCCCAGCATTTT. Translating it yields CASRGDLLGGYRNQPQHF. Together with reference TRBV28 and TRBJ1-5, the CDR3 gives the full variable domain: DVKVTQSSRYLVKRTGEKVFLECVQDMDHENMFWYRQDPGLGLRLIYFSYDVKMKEKGDIPEGYSVSREKKERFSLILESASTNQTSMYLCASRGDLLGGYRNQPQHFGDGTRLSIL.

This clone was seen once. CDR3 sequence reads: CASSLSPQGLYTGELFF. The CDR3 DNA reads as TGCGCCAGCAGCCTTTCCCCTCAAGGGCTTTACACCGGGGAGCTGTTTTTT. The chain carries TRBV4-1 and TRBJ2-2; D ambiguous. Germline-derived CDR1 and CDR2 are MGHRA and YSYEKL. Trimming pared 4 bases from V and 3 bases from J, leaving 18 bases between. This CDR3 comprises 17 residues.

This clone was detected only a few times. The chain is built from TRBV4-2 and TRBJ1-2; perhaps TRBD1 as D (6 bases). Trimming took off 0 bases at V and 2 bases at J, with 10 bases between the two ends. CDR3 size: 15 residues. Looked up from germline, CDR1 is LGHNA and CDR2 is YNFKEQ. CDR3 loop: CASSQEGGGNYGYTF. Written as DNA, the CDR3 is TGTGCCAGCAGCCAAGAGGGGGGCGGCAACTATGGCTACACCTTC.

The chain has TRBV5-1 and TRBJ2-1, with TRBD2 matching 12 bases. The CDR3 is made up of 17 amino acids. The junction had 7 bases not matched to a gene; V was cut back by 1 base and J by 5 bases. From germline, CDR1 is SGHRS and CDR2 YFSETQ. The CDR3: CASSLPLAGGRNNEQFF. The CDR3 DNA reads TGCGCCAGCAGCTTGCCACTAGCGGGAGGAAGAAACAATGAGCAGTTCTTC.

The chain has TRBV5-5 and TRBJ2-5; 10 bases line up with TRBD2. CDR1 is SGHKS, CDR2 YYEKEE, per germline (reference sequence). Losses at the gene ends were 3 bases for V and 1 base for J; bases not matched to a gene: 3. The CDR3 sequence is 15 residues long. The CDR3 spells CASSSSGRVQETQYF. As DNA, the CDR3 is TGTGCCAGCAGCTCAAGCGGGAGGGTCCAAGAGACCCAGTACTTC. The whole variable domain, remainder taken from reference TRBV5-5 and TRBJ2-5, is DAGVTQSPTHLIKTRGQQVTLRCSPISGHKSVSWYQQVLGQGPQFIFQYYEKEERGRGNFPDRFSARQFPNYSSELNVNALLLGDSALYLCASSSSGRVQETQYFGPGTRLLVL.

The chain carries TRBV7-2 and TRBJ2-7; tentatively, D is TRBD1 (6 bases). Trimming stripped 5 bases from V and 1 base from J, with 12 bases between. CDR1 and CDR2 from the germline V gene are SGHTA and FQGNSA. CDR3 length equals 14 residues. The CDR3: CASSPGQISYEQYF. The CDR3 DNA follows: TGTGCCAGCAGCCCCGGACAGATTTCCTACGAGCAGTACTTC. Full variable domain (remainder filled in from reference TRBV7-2 and TRBJ2-7): GAGVSQSPSNKVTEKGKDVELRCDPISGHTALYWYRQSLGQGLEFLIYFQGNSAPDKSGLPSDRFSAERTGGSVSTLTIQRTQQEDSAVYLCASSPGQISYEQYFGPGTRLTVT.

The rearrangement joins TRBV10-3 to TRBJ1-1, with D uncertain. Germline V gene sequence: CDR1 ENHRY, CDR2 SYGVKD. The V gene lost 7 bases and the J gene lost 0 bases, with 12 bases spanning the gap. CDR3 size: 14 residues. CDR3 region: CAINRGIMNTEAFF. Written as DNA, the CDR3 is TGTGCCATCAATCGGGGAATCATGAACACTGAAGCTTTCTTT.

The CDR3 coding sequence is TGTGCCAGCAGTTTATTGCAGAGTAGCTCCTACAATGAGCAGTTCTTC. Protein product: CASSLLQSSSYNEQFF. This chain joins TRBV27 and TRBJ2-1; D is ambiguous. CDR1 is MNHEY, CDR2 SMNVEV, per germline (reference sequence). The germline V and J ends were trimmed by 1 base and 0 bases, with 10 bases remaining between them. The CDR3 covers 16 residues.

The chain has TRBV6-1 and TRBJ1-5, with 7 bases lining up with TRBD1. J lost 0 bases, V lost 5 bases, and 4 bases had no gene match. Germline lookup yields CDR1 MNHNS and CDR2 SASEGT. The CDR3 is made up of 15 amino acids. The CDR3 protein is CASSNRGNSNQPQHF. The CDR3 bases are TGTGCCAGCAGTAACAGGGGAAATAGCAATCAGCCCCAGCATTTT.

The chain employs TRBV6-6 and TRBJ2-5, with D perhaps TRBD2 (5 bases). The J call could be wrong; TRBJ2-7 is a better fit for the DNA end. Germline values: CDR1 MNHNY, CDR2 SVGAGI (reference sequence). The CDR3 length is 15 residues. CDR3 loop: CASTATTGISYEQYF. CDR3 sequence (DNA): TGTGCCAGCACCGCCACAACGGGAATCTCCTACGAGCAGTACTTC.

The rearrangement joins TRBV7-2 to TRBJ2-1; D tentatively fits TRBD1 or TRBD2 (6 bases each). CDR1 SGHTA and CDR2 FQGNSA come from the germline V gene. The V and J ends lost 5 bases and 1 base respectively, with 18 bases between them. The CDR3 is 17 amino acids. The CDR3 protein is CASSPIGGGLSYNEQFF. The DNA of the CDR3 is TGTGCCAGCAGCCCAATCGGGGGCGGGCTTTCCTACAATGAGCAGTTCTTC.

For the CDR3, the DNA is TGCGCCAGCAGTGGCCGTTCCTCCCCACAGGGCGGTACGCAGTATTTT. This encodes CASSGRSSPQGGTQYF. The rearrangement links TRBV10-1 to TRBJ2-3; D is perhaps TRBD1 (6 bases). The CDR3 contains 16 residues. Germline values: CDR1 WNHNN, CDR2 SYGVQD (reference sequence). V was clipped by 4 bases and J by 8 bases, with 22 bases between them.

The chain links TRBV5-1 to TRBJ2-5; weak D call: TRBD2 (5 bases). Germline V CDR1 and CDR2: SGHRS, YFSETQ. The CDR3 sequence is 15 residues long. V was clipped by 0 bases and J by 4 bases, with 13 bases between them. The DNA of the CDR3 is TGCGCCAGCAGCTTGGAGGGTGCCGGGGTAGAGACCCAGTACTTC. Translated, it gives CASSLEGAGVETQYF.

Notes on this clone: The sample holds other DNA sequences that translate to the same CDR3. The chain employs TRBV2 and TRBJ1-4; D call uncertain. The CDR3 is 12 residues long. The V gene's germline CDR1 is SNHLY and CDR2 FYNNEI. The V end was cut by 0 bases, the J end by 8 bases, with 4 bases between. The CDR3 sequence is CASSEAGEKLFF. The CDR3 nucleotides are TGTGCCAGCAGTGAAGCGGGAGAAAAACTGTTTTTT.

The gene calls are TRBV27 and TRBJ2-1; TRBD1 matches 9 bases. This CDR3 contains 18 residues. Germline V lookup: CDR1 MNHEY, CDR2 SMNVEV (reference sequence). J lost 3 bases, V lost 4 bases, and 13 bases had no gene match. CDR3 in amino acids: CASSSALTGTGYYNEQFF. In DNA form, the CDR3 reads TGTGCCAGCAGTTCGGCCTTAACCGGGACAGGGTACTACAATGAGCAGTTCTTC.